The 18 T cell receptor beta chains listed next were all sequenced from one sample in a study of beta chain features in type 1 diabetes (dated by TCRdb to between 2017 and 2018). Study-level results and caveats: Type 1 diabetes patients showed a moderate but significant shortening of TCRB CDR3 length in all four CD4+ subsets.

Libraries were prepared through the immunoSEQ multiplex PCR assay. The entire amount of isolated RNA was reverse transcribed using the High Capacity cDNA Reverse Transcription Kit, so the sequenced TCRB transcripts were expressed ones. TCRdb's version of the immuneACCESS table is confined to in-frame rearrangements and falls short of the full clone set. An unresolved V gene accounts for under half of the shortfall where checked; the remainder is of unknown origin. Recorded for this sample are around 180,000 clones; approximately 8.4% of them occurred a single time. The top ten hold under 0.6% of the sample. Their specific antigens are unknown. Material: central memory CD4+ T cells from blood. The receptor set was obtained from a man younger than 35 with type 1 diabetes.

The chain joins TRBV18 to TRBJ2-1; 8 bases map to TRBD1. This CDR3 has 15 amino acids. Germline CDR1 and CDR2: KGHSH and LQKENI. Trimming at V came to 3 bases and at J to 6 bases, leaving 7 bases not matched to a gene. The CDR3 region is CASSPQGAFSNEQFF. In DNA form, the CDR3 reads TGTGCCAGCTCACCCCAGGGGGCTTTCTCCAATGAGCAGTTCTTC.

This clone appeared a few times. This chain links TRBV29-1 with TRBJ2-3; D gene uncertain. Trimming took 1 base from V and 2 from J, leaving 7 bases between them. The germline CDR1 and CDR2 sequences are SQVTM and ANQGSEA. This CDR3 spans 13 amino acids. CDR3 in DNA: TGCAGCGTTGAAGGAGACAACACAGATACGCAGTATTTT. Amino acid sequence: CSVEGDNTDTQYF.

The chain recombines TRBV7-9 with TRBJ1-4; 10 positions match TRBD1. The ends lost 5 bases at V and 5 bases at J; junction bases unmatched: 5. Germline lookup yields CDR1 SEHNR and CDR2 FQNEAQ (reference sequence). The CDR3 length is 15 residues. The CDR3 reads CASSPGQGWNEKLFF. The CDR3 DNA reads TGTGCCAGCAGCCCGGGACAGGGGTGGAATGAAAAACTGTTTTTT.

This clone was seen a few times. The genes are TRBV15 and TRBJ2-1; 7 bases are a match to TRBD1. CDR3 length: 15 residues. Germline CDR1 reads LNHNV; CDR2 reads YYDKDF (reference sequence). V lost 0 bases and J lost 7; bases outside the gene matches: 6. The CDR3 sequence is CATSREGQVLNEQFF. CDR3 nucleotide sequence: TGTGCCACCAGCAGAGAAGGACAGGTTCTGAATGAGCAGTTCTTC.

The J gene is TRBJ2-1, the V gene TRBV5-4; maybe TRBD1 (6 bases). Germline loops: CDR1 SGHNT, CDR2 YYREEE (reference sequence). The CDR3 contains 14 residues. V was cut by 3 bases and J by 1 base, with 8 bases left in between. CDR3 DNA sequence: TGTGCCAGCAGCTCGGACAGTTCCTACAATGAGCAGTTCTTC. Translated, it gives CASSSDSSYNEQFF.

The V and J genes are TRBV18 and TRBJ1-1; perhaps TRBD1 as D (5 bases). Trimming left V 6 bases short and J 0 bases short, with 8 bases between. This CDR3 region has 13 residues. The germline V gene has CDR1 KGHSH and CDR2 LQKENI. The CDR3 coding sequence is TGTGCCAGCTCGACAGACGTGAACACTGAAGCTTTCTTT. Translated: CASSTDVNTEAFF.

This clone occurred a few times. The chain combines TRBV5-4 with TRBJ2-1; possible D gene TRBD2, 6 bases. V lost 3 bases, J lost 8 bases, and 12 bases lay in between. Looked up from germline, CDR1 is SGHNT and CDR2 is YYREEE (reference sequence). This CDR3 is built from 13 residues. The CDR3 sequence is CASSWAGQDEQFF. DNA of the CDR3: TGTGCCAGCAGCTGGGCGGGGCAAGATGAGCAGTTCTTC. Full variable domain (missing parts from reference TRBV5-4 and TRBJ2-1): ETGVTQSPTHLIKTRGQQVTLRCSSQSGHNTVSWYQQALGQGPQFIFQYYREEENGRGNFPPRFSGLQFPNYSSELNVNALELDDSALYLCASSWAGQDEQFFGPGTRLTVL.

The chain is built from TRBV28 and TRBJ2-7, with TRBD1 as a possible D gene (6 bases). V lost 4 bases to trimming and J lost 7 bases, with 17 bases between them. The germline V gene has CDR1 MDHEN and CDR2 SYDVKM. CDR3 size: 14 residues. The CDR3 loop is CASSSSGTSEEQYF. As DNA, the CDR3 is TGTGCCAGCAGTTCGTCCGGGACAAGTGAAGAGCAGTACTTC. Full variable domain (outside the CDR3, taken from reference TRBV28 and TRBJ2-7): DVKVTQSSRYLVKRTGEKVFLECVQDMDHENMFWYRQDPGLGLRLIYFSYDVKMKEKGDIPEGYSVSREKKERFSLILESASTNQTSMYLCASSSSGTSEEQYFGPGTRLTVT.

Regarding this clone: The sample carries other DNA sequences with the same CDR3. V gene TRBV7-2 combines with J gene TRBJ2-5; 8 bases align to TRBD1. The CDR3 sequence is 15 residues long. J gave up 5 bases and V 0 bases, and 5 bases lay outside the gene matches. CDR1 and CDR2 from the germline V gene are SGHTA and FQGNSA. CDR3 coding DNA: TGTGCCAGCAGCTTAGCAGGACAGGGTTGGGAGACCCAGTACTTC. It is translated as CASSLAGQGWETQYF.

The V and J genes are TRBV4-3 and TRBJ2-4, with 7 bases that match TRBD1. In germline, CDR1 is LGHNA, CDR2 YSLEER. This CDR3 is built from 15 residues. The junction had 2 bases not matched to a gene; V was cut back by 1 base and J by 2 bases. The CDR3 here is CASSQVGGSKNIQYF. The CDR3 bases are TGCGCCAGCAGCCAAGTAGGGGGCTCCAAAAACATTCAGTACTTC.

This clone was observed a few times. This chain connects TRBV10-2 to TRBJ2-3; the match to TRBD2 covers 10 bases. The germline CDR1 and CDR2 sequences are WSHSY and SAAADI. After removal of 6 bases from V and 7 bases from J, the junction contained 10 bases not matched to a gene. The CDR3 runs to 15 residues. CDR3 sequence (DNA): TGCGCCAGCAGCGGAGCGGGGGGGCTGACGAATACGCAGTATTTT. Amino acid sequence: CASSGAGGLTNTQYF.

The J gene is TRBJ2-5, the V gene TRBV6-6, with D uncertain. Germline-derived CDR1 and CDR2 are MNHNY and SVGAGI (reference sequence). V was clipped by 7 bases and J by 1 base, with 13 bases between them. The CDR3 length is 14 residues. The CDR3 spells CASKRSEPQETQYF. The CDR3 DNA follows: TGTGCCAGCAAGAGGTCCGAACCCCAAGAGACCCAGTACTTC.

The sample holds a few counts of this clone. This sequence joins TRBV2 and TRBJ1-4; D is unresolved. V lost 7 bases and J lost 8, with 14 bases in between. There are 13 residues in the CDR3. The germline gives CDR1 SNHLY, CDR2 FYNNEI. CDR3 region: CASTLYSGEKLFF. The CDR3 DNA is TGTGCCAGCACCCTGTACAGTGGGGAAAAACTGTTTTTT.

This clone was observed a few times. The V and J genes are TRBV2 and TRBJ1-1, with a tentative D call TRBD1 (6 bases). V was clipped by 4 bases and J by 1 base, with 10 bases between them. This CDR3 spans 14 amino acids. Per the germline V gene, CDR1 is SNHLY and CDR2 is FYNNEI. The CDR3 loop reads CASSVEQGNTEAFF. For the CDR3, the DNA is TGTGCCAGCAGTGTTGAACAGGGGAACACTGAAGCTTTCTTT.

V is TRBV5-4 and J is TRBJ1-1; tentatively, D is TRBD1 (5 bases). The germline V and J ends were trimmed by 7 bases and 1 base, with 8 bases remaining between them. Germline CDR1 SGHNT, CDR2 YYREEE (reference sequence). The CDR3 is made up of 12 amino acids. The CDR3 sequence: CASQTENTEAFF. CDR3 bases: TGTGCCAGCCAGACAGAGAACACTGAAGCTTTCTTT.

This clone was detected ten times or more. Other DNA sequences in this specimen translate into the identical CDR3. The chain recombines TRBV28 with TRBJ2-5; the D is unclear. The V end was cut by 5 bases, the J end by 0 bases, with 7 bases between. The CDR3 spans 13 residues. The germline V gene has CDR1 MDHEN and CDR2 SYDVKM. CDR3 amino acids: CASSPQYQETQYF. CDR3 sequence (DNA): TGTGCCAGCAGTCCCCAGTACCAAGAGACCCAGTACTTC.

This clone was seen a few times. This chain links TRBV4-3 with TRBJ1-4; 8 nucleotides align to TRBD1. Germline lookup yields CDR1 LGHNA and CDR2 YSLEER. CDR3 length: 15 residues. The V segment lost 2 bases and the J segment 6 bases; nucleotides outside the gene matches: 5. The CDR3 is CASSQPGQGDEKLFF. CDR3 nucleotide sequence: TGCGCCAGCAGCCAACCTGGACAGGGAGATGAAAAACTGTTTTTT.

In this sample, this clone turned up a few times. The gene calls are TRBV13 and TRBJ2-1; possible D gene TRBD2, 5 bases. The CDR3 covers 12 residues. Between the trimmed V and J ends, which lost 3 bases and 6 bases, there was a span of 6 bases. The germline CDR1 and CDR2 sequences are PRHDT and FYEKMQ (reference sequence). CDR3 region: CASSFRGNEQFF. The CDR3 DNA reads TGTGCCAGCAGCTTCCGGGGCAATGAGCAGTTCTTC.